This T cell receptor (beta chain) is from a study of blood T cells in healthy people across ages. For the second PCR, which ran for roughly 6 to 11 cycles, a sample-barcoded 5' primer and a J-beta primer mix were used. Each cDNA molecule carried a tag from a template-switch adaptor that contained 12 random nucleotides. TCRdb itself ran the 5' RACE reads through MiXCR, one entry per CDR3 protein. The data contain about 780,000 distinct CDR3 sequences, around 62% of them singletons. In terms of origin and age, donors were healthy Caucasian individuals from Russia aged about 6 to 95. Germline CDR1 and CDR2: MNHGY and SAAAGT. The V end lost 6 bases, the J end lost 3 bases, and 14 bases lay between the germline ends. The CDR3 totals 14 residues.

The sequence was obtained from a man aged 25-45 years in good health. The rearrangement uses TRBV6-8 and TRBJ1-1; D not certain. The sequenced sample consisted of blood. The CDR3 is CASRGASRHTEAFF. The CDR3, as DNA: TGTGCCAGCAGAGGAGCCAGCCGACACACTGAAGCTTTCTTT.